This T cell receptor beta chain was documented in a study of shared clonotypes between healthy human individuals. Naivety among CD8 cells was defined by CD45RO negativity and positive CCR7 selection, thereby excluding terminally differentiated effector memory CD45RA+ cells. Trimming removed 5 bases at V and 6 bases at J, with 12 bases between. The CDR3 runs 13 residues. Looked up from germline, CDR1 is SGHTA and CDR2 is FQGTGA. Libraries were prepared by immunoSEQ multiplex PCR; TCRdb keeps only in-frame clonotypes and omits some of them. Of roughly 1,800,000 clones listed, about 95% were seen once; the top ten hold 0.9% to 1.5%.

The origin of this receptor is a man in his late teens or twenties in good health. J is TRBJ2-3 and V is TRBV7-3; weak D call: TRBD2 (6 bases). Sequencing was done on a sample of naive CD8+ T cells sorted from blood. The CDR3 region is CASSPTRYDTQYF. The DNA of the CDR3 is TGTGCCAGCAGCCCGACTAGATACGATACGCAGTATTTT. Supplemented by reference TRBV7-3 and TRBJ2-3, the full variable domain reads GAGVSQTPSNKVTEKGKYVELRCDPISGHTALYWYRQSLGQGPEFLIYFQGTGAADDSGLPNDRFFAVRPEGSVSTLKIQRTERGDSAVYLCASSPTRYDTQYFGPGTRLTVL.